The rows below give T cell receptor beta chains drawn from one sample of a study of blood T cell repertoires in COVID-19. Libraries were prepared by immunoSEQ multiplex PCR; TCRdb keeps only in-frame clonotypes and omits some of them. The sample includes hundreds of thousands of clones, approximately 91% of them seen just once. Sequenced material: PBMCs or T cells enriched from blood (not recorded which). The receptors here all came from a woman aged 55-70 years who had recovered from COVID-19. CDR3s include the opening cysteine and the closing phenylalanine or tryptophan. A D gene is named only where the DNA matches it firmly. Not every row has a clone size; where given, it reads once, few, many or a size class.

>TRBV5-1|TRBJ2-2|TRBD2|-
TGCGCCAGCAGCCCGACTAGCGGGGGCGTGAACACCGGGGAGCTGTTTTTT
CASSPTSGGVNTGELFF
>TRBV7-9|TRBJ2-1|-|-
TGTGCCAGCAGCTTAGAGCCCCCTCGAGGGAATGAGCAGTTCTTC
CASSLEPPRGNEQFF
>TRBV6-5|TRBJ1-2|-|once
TGTGCCAGCGGTAATTCGTTTCGGTATGGCTACACCTTC
CASGNSFRYGYTF
>TRBV2|TRBJ2-7|TRBD1|-
TGTGCCAGCAGTCGTAACGTAAAACAGGGGACAGGATACGAGCAGTACTTC
CASSRNVKQGTGYEQYF
>TRBV6-1|TRBJ1-2|-|-
TGTGCCAGCAGTGAAGCGAGGGGGAACTATGGCTACACCTTC
CASSEARGNYGYTF
>TRBV6-5|TRBJ2-3|TRBD1|-
TGTGCCAGCAGTTACTCGTGGACAGGGATCACAGATACGCAGTATTTT
CASSYSWTGITDTQYF
>TRBV2|TRBJ2-2|TRBD1|once
TGTGCCAGCAGTATCGAGACAGGGGACACCGGGGAGCTGTTTTTT
CASSIETGDTGELFF
>TRBV18|TRBJ2-3|-|-
TGTGCCAGCTCACCGGTCCTCCTACCCACAGATACGCAGTATTTT
CASSPVLLPTDTQYF
>TRBV15|TRBJ1-6|-|once
TGTGCCACCAGCAGAGAAGGTATCGGAGGTTCACCCCTCCACTTT
CATSREGIGGSPLHF
>TRBV15|TRBJ2-3|TRBD2|-
TGTGCCACCAGCACGGGACTAGCGGCTAGCACAGATACGCAGTATTTT
CATSTGLAASTDTQYF
>TRBV5-1|TRBJ2-7|TRBD1|-
TGCGCCAGCACCAGGCAGGGGGCTGACGAGCAGTACTTC
CASTRQGADEQYF
>TRBV21-1|TRBJ2-2|-|-
TGTGCCAGCAGCAGACGGCCGGGATCAGATTACACCGGGGAGCTGTTTTTT
CASSRRPGSDYTGELFF
>TRBV2|TRBJ2-5|TRBD2|-
TGTGCCAGCAGTGAAGGACTAGCCCTAGTTTGGTACTTC
CASSEGLALVWYF
>TRBV7-2|TRBJ1-2|TRBD1|-
TGTGCCAGCAGCCAAGACGGACAGGTCTATGGCTACACCTTC
CASSQDGQVYGYTF
>TRBV2|TRBJ1-5|-|-
TGTGCCAGCAGTGCGGGGGGGAGGGGCTCCAAAAATAGCAATCAGCCCCAGCATTTT
CASSAGGRGSKNSNQPQHF
>TRBV20-1|TRBJ1-2|-|-
TGCAGTGCTAGTCAGGGCAATGGCTACACCTTC
CSASQGNGYTF
>TRBV5-1|TRBJ2-7|-|-
TGCGCCAGCAGCTTGACGCAGGTCTCCTACGAGCAGTACTTC
CASSLTQVSYEQYF
>TRBV9|TRBJ1-5|-|-
TGTGCCAGCAGCCCCCGAGCGGAAAGCAATCAGCCCCAGCATTTT
CASSPRAESNQPQHF
>TRBV10-3|TRBJ1-1|-|-
TGTGCCATCAGACCGGGTGAGGAGACGTCTGAAGCTTTCTTT
CAIRPGEETSEAFF
>TRBV2|TRBJ1-5|TRBD1|-
TGTGCCAGCAGTATGGACAGGGCGGCACGGAATCAGCCCCAGCATTTT
CASSMDRAARNQPQHF
>TRBV24-1|TRBJ2-2|-|-
TGTGCCACCAGTGAATCCAAACCCACAGGGCCCGGGGAGCTGTTTTTT
CATSESKPTGPGELFF
>TRBV14|TRBJ2-2|TRBD1|-
TGTGCCAGCAGCCAACTTACAGGGGGCAGGAACACCGGGGAGCTGTTTTTT
CASSQLTGGRNTGELFF
>TRBV18|TRBJ1-4|TRBD1|-
TGTGCCAGCTCACCACTAGGACAGGGGGATGAAAAACTGTTTTTT
CASSPLGQGDEKLFF
>TRBV5-1|TRBJ2-7|TRBD1|-
TGCGCCAGCAGTTCAGGGGGCGCGAACGAGCAGTACTTC
CASSSGGANEQYF
>TRBV30|TRBJ1-1|-|-
TGTGCCTGGAGTGTACGACAGCCACCAGCTTTCTTT
CAWSVRQPPAFF
>TRBV2|TRBJ2-3|TRBD2|few
TGTGCCAGCAGCCCTAGCGGGGGAAAGACAGATACGCAGTATTTT
CASSPSGGKTDTQYF
>TRBV12-5|TRBJ1-1|-|-
TGTGCTAGTGGTTTGGGGGGCAGGAACACTGAAGCTTTCTTT
CASGLGGRNTEAFF
>TRBV28|TRBJ1-2|TRBD1|once
TGTGCCAGCAGTTTGACAGGGGCGAAGGGCTACACCTTC
CASSLTGAKGYTF
>TRBV9|TRBJ2-7|TRBD1|-
TGTGCCAGCAGTCCCGGGGACAGAAACTCCTACGAGCAGTACTTC
CASSPGDRNSYEQYF
>TRBV7-9|TRBJ1-4|-|-
TGTGCCAGCAGCTCTTGGGACTCCCCTAATGAAAAACTGTTTTTT
CASSSWDSPNEKLFF
>TRBV7-9|TRBJ2-5|-|-
TGTGCCAGCAGCCCAGATGGGGCAAGACCCTCCCAAGAGACCCAGTACTTC
CASSPDGARPSQETQYF
>TRBV13|TRBJ1-1|-|-
TGTGCCAGCAGCTCTTGGTCCGGGGACACTGAAGCTTTCTTT
CASSSWSGDTEAFF
>TRBV9|TRBJ2-1|-|-
TGTGCCAGCAGCCACCTGGAGGGACAGAATGAGCAGTTCTTC
CASSHLEGQNEQFF
>TRBV29-1|TRBJ2-5|-|-
TGCAGCGTTGAAGATGGAGACAGACCCCCAGTGGGGACCCAGTACTTC
CSVEDGDRPPVGTQYF
>TRBV3-1/TRBV3-2|TRBJ2-1|TRBD2|-
TGTGCCAGCAGCTCACCCCGGCGGGGGGGCCTCGACAATGAGCAGTTCTTC
CASSSPRRGGLDNEQFF
>TRBV30|TRBJ2-3|-|-
TGTGCCTGGTCCGCGGGGAGCACAGATACGCAGTATTTT
CAWSAGSTDTQYF
>TRBV5-6|TRBJ2-3|TRBD2|-
TGTGCCAGCAGCCGGACTAGCGGGGGGATAGATACGCAGTATTTT
CASSRTSGGIDTQYF
>TRBV5-5|TRBJ2-3|TRBD2|-
TGTGCCAGCAGCTTCCTCCGGGGGGACGATACGCAGTATTTT
CASSFLRGDDTQYF
>TRBV11-3|TRBJ1-3|-|-
TGTGCCAGCAGCTCTAGGGGGAAGGCGACCTCTGGAAACACCATATATTTT
CASSSRGKATSGNTIYF
>TRBV28|TRBJ2-7|-|-
TGTGCCAGCAGCCCCACGGAGAGGTACGAGCAGTACTTC
CASSPTERYEQYF
>TRBV6-1|TRBJ1-1|-|few
TGTGCCAGCAGTGAACAGGGGATGAACACTGAAGCTTTCTTT
CASSEQGMNTEAFF
>TRBV5-1|TRBJ2-6|-|once
TGCGCCAGCAGCTCTCACGGGGCTGGGGCCAACGTCCTGACTTTC
CASSSHGAGANVLTF
>TRBV5-6|TRBJ2-3|-|-
TGTGCCAGCAGCTTTCTTCAGGGGGGTAGCACAGATACGCAGTATTTT
CASSFLQGGSTDTQYF
>TRBV5-1|TRBJ2-1|TRBD2|-
TGCGCCAGCAGCCAAACGACTAGCGGGGGGGCTGAGCAGTTCTTC
CASSQTTSGGAEQFF
>TRBV3-1/TRBV3-2|TRBJ2-1|TRBD1|-
TGTGCCAGCAGCCAAGAAGACAGGGCCGACCCCCTCTCCTACAATGAGCAGTTCTTC
CASSQEDRADPLSYNEQFF
>TRBV5-1|TRBJ1-6|TRBD1|-
TGCGCCAGCAGCTTGAGTCGCGGGACAGGGGAGCCCATTTCACCCCTCCACTTT
CASSLSRGTGEPISPLHF
>TRBV6-1|TRBJ2-3|-|-
TGTGCCAGCAGTGAAGCCCCCGGTAATACGCAGTATTTT
CASSEAPGNTQYF
>TRBV5-1|TRBJ2-5|-|-
TGCGCCAGCAGAGCCTCCCCTAGTAATAAAGAGACCCAGTACTTC
CASRASPSNKETQYF